The rows below give T cell receptor beta chains drawn from one sample of a study of blood T cell repertoires in COVID-19. The assay was immunoSEQ multiplex PCR, and TCRdb's table has in-frame clones only and misses some. The profile shows roughly 77,000 clones, more than 60% of them singletons. Material for sequencing was peripheral blood. The receptor set was obtained from a human donor in a cohort sampled during active COVID-19. The CDR3 runs from the conserved cysteine through the conserved F or W. The D gene is left open where the match is weak. Rows may omit the clone size; those that give it use once, few, many or a size class.

j_call v_call clone_size d_call cdr3_nt cdr3_aa
TRBJ2-7 TRBV6-5 few - TGTGCCAGCAGTTACGAGGGATTCTACGAGCAGTACTTC CASSYEGFYEQYF
TRBJ2-7 TRBV7-9 - - TGTGCCAGCAGCGTCCTAGGTCCCGAGCAGTACTTC CASSVLGPEQYF
TRBJ2-7 TRBV5-1 - - TGCGCCAGCAGCTTGGGAGAGGTATACGAGCAGTACTTC CASSLGEVYEQYF
TRBJ2-7 TRBV24-1 - - TGTGCCACCAGTGATTTTCTGGGCCCACGGGGTGAGCAGTACTTC CATSDFLGPRGEQYF
TRBJ2-3 TRBV3-1/TRBV3-2 - TRBD1 TGTGCCAGCAGCCAATATGGGACAGGTTTTTCTGATACGCAGTATTTT CASSQYGTGFSDTQYF
TRBJ2-7 TRBV18 - - TGTGCCAGCTCACCACCGCGGCCAACCTACGAGCAGTACTTC CASSPPRPTYEQYF
TRBJ1-2 TRBV7-9 - - TGTGCCAGCACCCCGGGAGGGGCTAACTATGGCTACACCTTC CASTPGGANYGYTF
TRBJ1-1 TRBV30 once - TGTGCCTGGACCCCGGGGGGGAGTGAAGCTTTCTTT CAWTPGGSEAFF
TRBJ1-1 TRBV2 - - TGTGCCAGCAGTGGGCAGGCCTTTCTCGGAGCTTTCTTT CASSGQAFLGAFF
TRBJ1-4 TRBV6-5 - - TGTGCCAGCAGTTACCGGCGGGGGGGACCTGAAAAACTGTTTTTT CASSYRRGGPEKLFF
TRBJ2-2 TRBV7-7 - - TGTGCCAGCAGCTTAGCCTCCGCCGGGGAGCTGTTTTTT CASSLASAGELFF
TRBJ2-7 TRBV11-2 - TRBD2 TGTGCCAGCAGTTCCGGGACTAGCGGCGAGCAGTACTTC CASSSGTSGEQYF
TRBJ1-2 TRBV18 - - TGTGCCAGCTCACCACCGCAGGTCAGGGGCTATGGCTACACCTTC CASSPPQVRGYGYTF
TRBJ1-1 TRBV5-5 - - TGTGCCAGCAGCTTGGGGCAAAACCAGAACACTGAAGCTTTCTTT CASSLGQNQNTEAFF
TRBJ2-1 TRBV9 - - TGTGCCAGCAGCGGTTTACAGGGAATGGGCTCCTACAATGAGCAGTTCTTC CASSGLQGMGSYNEQFF
TRBJ2-7 TRBV19 - - TGTGCCAGTAGTATAGATATGAGGCGGGGCGAGCAGTACTTC CASSIDMRRGEQYF
TRBJ2-3 TRBV10-2 - TRBD1 TGCGCCAGCAGAGGGACAGGGGGCGGAGATACGCAGTATTTT CASRGTGGGDTQYF
TRBJ2-3 TRBV9 - TRBD2 TGTGCCAGCAGCGGACGGACTAGCGGAGTGAGCACAGATACGCAGTATTTT CASSGRTSGVSTDTQYF
TRBJ2-7 TRBV6-5 - TRBD2 TGTGCCTATCGCGGGGGGGCCTACGAGCAGTACTTC CAYRGGAYEQYF
TRBJ1-2 TRBV6-5 - TRBD1 TGTGCCAGCAGTTACTCGTCCAGGGGGTACTATGGCTACACCTTC CASSYSSRGYYGYTF
TRBJ1-1 TRBV11-3 - TRBD1 TGTGCCAGCAGCCCGGGACAGGGGAACACTGAAGCTTTCTTT CASSPGQGNTEAFF
TRBJ2-6 TRBV7-2 - TRBD1 TGTGCCAGCAGCCCTGAGACAGGGGCGGGTGGGGCCAACGTCCTGACTTTC CASSPETGAGGANVLTF
TRBJ1-3 TRBV19 - TRBD1 TGTGCCAGTAGTATGACAGGGTCGGCATCTGGAAACACCATATATTTT CASSMTGSASGNTIYF
TRBJ1-2 TRBV30 - - TGTGCCTGGAGTGGCGGCGGCTATGGCTACACCTTC CAWSGGGYGYTF
TRBJ2-7 TRBV2 - TRBD2 TGTGCCAGCAGCCCACTTCTCTGGGGGGGGACCTACGAGCAGTACTTC CASSPLLWGGTYEQYF
TRBJ2-7 TRBV7-6 - - TGTGCCAGCAGCTTAGCGAGGAGCTACGAGCAGTACTTC CASSLARSYEQYF
TRBJ1-2 TRBV5-1 few - TGCGCCAGCAGCTTGACCTCAGGCTATGGCTACACCTTC CASSLTSGYGYTF
TRBJ2-3 TRBV27 many TRBD1 TGTGCCAGCAGTTGGACAGGGGGGGATACGCAGTATTTT CASSWTGGDTQYF
TRBJ2-3 TRBV29-1 - TRBD2 TGCAGCGTTGGAAGGTGGGGGGGAACCGGCACAGATACGCAGTATTTT CSVGRWGGTGTDTQYF
TRBJ2-3 TRBV2 - TRBD1 TGTGCCAGCAGTGGACAGGGGTATGCAGATACGCAGTATTTT CASSGQGYADTQYF
TRBJ2-1 TRBV3-1/TRBV3-2 - - TGTGCCAGCAGCCCCCTTGGGGGGAATGAGCAGTTCTTC CASSPLGGNEQFF
TRBJ1-1 TRBV30 once - TGTGCCTGGAGGTGGGGCTACACTGAAGCTTTCTTT CAWRWGYTEAFF
TRBJ2-5 TRBV4-3 - - TGCGCCAGCAGCCAAGATCAGGGTGATCAAGAGACCCAGTACTTC CASSQDQGDQETQYF
TRBJ1-2 TRBV7-6 once - TGTGCCAGCAGACTCGATCCCAATGGTGGCTACACCTTC CASRLDPNGGYTF
TRBJ2-1 TRBV5-1 - TRBD2 TGCGCCAGCAGCTTGGCCAGCGGGGGGAGTTACAATGAGCAGTTCTTC CASSLASGGSYNEQFF
TRBJ1-2 TRBV29-1 few TRBD1 TGCAGCGTTGGCAGGGGGCCGTATGGCTACACCTTC CSVGRGPYGYTF
TRBJ2-5 TRBV20-1 - TRBD2 TGCAGTGCTAGTAGCGGGGGGGCTATAGAGACCCAGTACTTC CSASSGGAIETQYF
TRBJ2-3 TRBV3-1/TRBV3-2 - TRBD2 TGTGCCAGCAGCCAAACAGGGACTAGCGGGCCCGCAGGAGATACGCAGTATTTT CASSQTGTSGPAGDTQYF
TRBJ1-2 TRBV7-2 - TRBD1 TGTGCCAGCAGCCCACGCCGGGACAGCTATGGCTACACCTTC CASSPRRDSYGYTF
TRBJ1-6 TRBV6-6 - - TGTGCCAGCAGCCCATGGGGAGACGGGTCACCCCTCCACTTT CASSPWGDGSPLHF
TRBJ1-1 TRBV5-1 - - TGCGCCAGCAGCTTTGGGGGGTTCACTGAAGCTTTCTTT CASSFGGFTEAFF
TRBJ1-1 TRBV6-5 - - TGTGCCAGCAGAAATGAGGGTAGGACTGAAGCTTTCTTT CASRNEGRTEAFF
TRBJ2-1 TRBV18 once - TGTGCCAGCTCACCTGGACTCTCCTACAATGAGCAGTTCTTC CASSPGLSYNEQFF
TRBJ1-3 TRBV12-3/TRBV12-4 - - TGTGCCAGCACCGAAGGACAGCCAAACACCATATATTTT CASTEGQPNTIYF
TRBJ1-1 TRBV9 - TRBD1 TGTGCCAGCAGCGTGGACAGGGGTACTGAAGCTTTCTTT CASSVDRGTEAFF
TRBJ2-2 TRBV10-3 few - TGTGCCATCAGTGGCCAGGGCGGATCCGGGGAGCTGTTTTTT CAISGQGGSGELFF
TRBJ1-1 TRBV3-1/TRBV3-2 - TRBD1 TGTGCCAGCAGCCTCCAGGACAGGGGAATCACTGAAGCTTTCTTT CASSLQDRGITEAFF
TRBJ1-1 TRBV15 few - TGTGCCACCAGCAGAGGGGGGGGAAAAGCTTTCTCTGAAGCTTTCTTT CATSRGGGKAFSEAFF
TRBJ2-3 TRBV6-5 - TRBD2 TGTGCCAGCAGGGCGGGGGGGACAACAGATACGCAGTATTTT CASRAGGTTDTQYF
TRBJ1-2 TRBV5-8 - TRBD1 TGTGCCAGCAGCTTGGGACAGGGCCCCTATGGCTACACCTTC CASSLGQGPYGYTF
TRBJ1-1 TRBV6-5 - TRBD1 TGTGCCAGCAGGAAAGGGGGCGGATGGACTGAAGCTTTCTTT CASRKGGGWTEAFF
TRBJ2-3 TRBV24-1 - TRBD1 TGTGCCACCAGTGATCCCAGGGGGCAAACAGATACGCAGTATTTT CATSDPRGQTDTQYF
TRBJ1-4 TRBV30 - TRBD1 TGTGCCTGGAGCCGGGACAGGGGGCCGGTGGGCCATGAAAAACTGTTTTTT CAWSRDRGPVGHEKLFF
TRBJ2-7 TRBV5-1 - TRBD1 TGCGCCAGCAGCTTAACGGGACAGAACTCCTACGAGCAGTACTTC CASSLTGQNSYEQYF
TRBJ1-2 TRBV5-1 - TRBD1 TGCGCCAGCAGGTACGGGACAGAGATTACGGGTGGCTACACCTTC CASRYGTEITGGYTF
TRBJ1-2 TRBV7-2 - - TGTGCCAGCAGCTTAGCGGAGGGATGGAACTATGGCTACACCTTC CASSLAEGWNYGYTF
TRBJ2-3 TRBV6-6 - - TGTGCCAGCAGTTATAGGGGGGGCCCGAATACGCAGTATTTT CASSYRGGPNTQYF